This T cell receptor beta chain was obtained from a study of T cells in narcolepsy listed by TCRdb under 2018. General notes on the study: The study enrolled patients with narcolepsy type 1 or type 2 (NT1, NT2) together with healthy control donors. The study sought autoreactive T cells targeting hypocretin neuron self-antigens (hypocretin, TRIB2) in narcolepsy patients, using TCR Vbeta sequencing to track clonotypes in blood and CSF. Beyond this particular receptor, the publication reports: Autoreactive clonotypes were reported to be detected serially in the blood of the same patients and of different patients, but not in the blood of healthy controls. HCRT-specific and TRIB2-specific autoreactive clonotypes were highlighted in plots that compared CD4+ T cell clonotypes in CSF versus blood from the same patient. Numbers of sequenced blood memory CD4+ clonotypes were comparable, with averages of some 40,000 in patients and roughly 34,000 in controls. No sequences matching autoreactive T cell clones were present in some of the blood memory CD4+ repertoires from patients and controls.

Points on this clone: Its target antigen remains unknown. Per-base quality was not reported, and no clone a single base away is much larger than it.

For TCR Vbeta sequencing, memory CD4+ T cells were sorted ex vivo from the peripheral blood of both healthy controls and narcolepsy patients. The library was obtained by the immunoSEQ multiplex PCR assay. TCRdb took over this immuneACCESS table, retaining in-frame rearrangements with V and J assigned. Such tables are incomplete; in checked studies, under half of the missing clones stem from an unresolved V gene, and the remainder is unexplained. For this sample there are about 27,000 clones; around nine tenths appear just once. About 1.1% of the sample rests with the top ten. There are 15 amino acids in the CDR3, from cysteine to phenylalanine inclusive. Kept here is only the CDR3 DNA, which spans 45 bases and is read in frame from base 1. The V and J ends are trimmed by 4 bases and 6 bases, leaving 16 bases between them. The CDR1 and CDR2 encoded by the germline V gene are SGHRS and YFSETQ.

This sequence uses TRBV5-1 and TRBJ1-4; TRBD1 is a weak D gene call, 5 bases matching. The sample comprised CD45RA- memory CD4+ T cells from PBMCs. The sample's cell subset or site, from its label and the paper: memory T cells sorted ex vivo from peripheral blood. The TCR sequence derives from a human donor with narcolepsy. In nucleotide form, the sequence is TGCGCCAGCAGCCTCACGGGACGGGGGGATGAAAAACTGTTTTTT. Translated, it reads CASSLTGRGDEKLFF.